The 14 T cell receptor beta chains reported below all come from one sample, sequenced in a study of CD4+ T cells in melanoma. TCRdb's table, derived via immunoSEQ multiplex PCR, lists solely in-frame clones and lacks some. The sample lists fewer than 150,000 clones, around nine tenths occurring once. The receptors shown here come from a human donor with melanoma.

This clone has only one observation. The chain combines TRBV7-2 with TRBJ1-2; D gene uncertain. The V end was cut by 2 bases, the J end by 0 bases, with 13 bases between. Germline CDR1 SGHTA, CDR2 FQGNSA. CDR3 length: 16 residues. This CDR3 reads CASSLSGSSANYGYTF. CDR3 nucleotide sequence: TGTGCCAGCAGCTTATCCGGCAGTAGTGCTAACTATGGCTACACCTTC.

This sequence joins TRBV9 and TRBJ2-5, with a possible D match to TRBD2 (5 bases). V was shortened by 3 bases and J by 4 bases, with 16 bases between the two germline ends. Germline lookup yields CDR1 SGDLS and CDR2 YYNGEE. This CDR3 spans 15 amino acids. In DNA, the CDR3 is TGTGCCAGCAGCGCCGGGGTAGGCTGGGGAGAGACCCAGTACTTC. Protein sequence: CASSAGVGWGETQYF.

V is TRBV2 and J is TRBJ2-7, with D possibly TRBD2 on 6 matching bases. Per the germline V gene, CDR1 is SNHLY and CDR2 is FYNNEI. The CDR3 is made up of 15 amino acids. Trimming cost V 4 bases and J 4 bases, with 17 bases left between them. The CDR3 protein is CASSGSQTSRYEQYF. CDR3 nucleotides: TGTGCCAGCAGTGGTTCCCAGACTAGTAGGTACGAGCAGTACTTC.

The chain links TRBV5-1 to TRBJ2-7; TRBD1 might be the D (6 bases). This CDR3 contains 14 residues. V was cut by 0 bases and J by 4 bases, with 11 bases left in between. Germline CDR1 reads SGHRS; CDR2 reads YFSETQ. CDR3 region: CASSLAFTGYEQYF. The CDR3, as DNA: TGCGCCAGCAGCTTGGCCTTTACAGGGTACGAGCAGTACTTC.

This chain joins TRBV30 and TRBJ1-1, with D unresolved. V gave up 0 bases and J gave up 1 base, with 6 bases separating them. This CDR3 is built from 13 residues. Per germline, CDR1 GTSNPN and CDR2 SVGIG (reference sequence). CDR3 residues: CAWSVLRNTEAFF. CDR3 DNA: TGTGCCTGGAGTGTACTCCGGAACACTGAAGCTTTCTTT.

The rearrangement links TRBV12-5 to TRBJ1-4; no clear D gene. The CDR3 has 12 residues. Trimming took 0 bases from V and 8 from J, leaving 4 bases between them. The germline V gene encodes CDR1 LGHNT and CDR2 FRNRAP. CDR3 sequence (DNA): TGTGCTAGTGGTTTGGTTCGAGAAAAACTGTTTTTT. This sequence encodes CASGLVREKLFF.

V is TRBV6-1 and J is TRBJ1-1, with D tentatively TRBD1 (5 bases). The CDR3 has 13 amino acids. The V end lost 8 bases, the J end lost 11 bases, and 21 bases lay between the germline ends. Germline loops: CDR1 MNHNS, CDR2 SASEGT. This chain's CDR3 is CASHAGTYKGAFF. The CDR3 DNA reads TGTGCCAGCCATGCCGGGACCTACAAGGGGGCTTTCTTT.

This chain connects TRBV5-4 to TRBJ2-2; D is perhaps TRBD1 or TRBD2 (5 bases each). This CDR3 region has 14 residues. Germline V gene data show CDR1 as SGHNT and CDR2 as YYREEE (reference sequence). V was cut by 0 bases and J by 5 bases, with 8 bases left in between. The CDR3 bases are TGTGCCAGCAGCTTGGTTGGGGGTACCGGGGAGCTGTTTTTT. Its protein is CASSLVGGTGELFF. The complete variable domain, with remaining parts taken from reference TRBV5-4 and TRBJ2-2, reads ETGVTQSPTHLIKTRGQQVTLRCSSQSGHNTVSWYQQALGQGPQFIFQYYREEENGRGNFPPRFSGLQFPNYSSELNVNALELDDSALYLCASSLVGGTGELFFGEGSRLTVL.

The V and J genes are TRBV5-1 and TRBJ2-1, with 7 bases that match TRBD2. CDR3 length: 15 amino acids. The junction had 6 bases not matched to a gene; V was cut back by 0 bases and J by 6 bases. The V gene's germline CDR1 is SGHRS and CDR2 YFSETQ. Here the CDR3 reads CASSLVIAGSNEQFF. The CDR3 coding sequence is TGCGCCAGCAGCTTGGTGATAGCGGGTAGCAATGAGCAGTTCTTC. Together with reference TRBV5-1 and TRBJ2-1, the CDR3 gives the full variable domain: KAGVTQTPRYLIKTRGQQVTLSCSPISGHRSVSWYQQTPGQGLQFLFEYFSETQRNKGNFPGRFSGRQFSNSRSEMNVSTLELGDSALYLCASSLVIAGSNEQFFGPGTRLTVL.

The chain couples TRBV6-5 to TRBJ1-6; 9 nucleotides line up with TRBD1. Unmatched junction bases numbered 2, after V lost 4 bases and J lost 1 base. CDR3 size: 16 residues. The germline CDR1 and CDR2 sequences are MNHEY and SVGAGI. CDR3 sequence: CASSLQGASYNSPLHF. The DNA of the CDR3 is TGTGCCAGCAGTTTACAGGGGGCGTCCTATAATTCACCCCTCCACTTT.

The V and J genes are TRBV30 and TRBJ2-3; D uncertain. CDR1 is GTSNPN and CDR2 is SVGIG in the germline V gene (reference sequence). The CDR3 runs 13 residues. Trimming shortened V by 4 bases and J by 2 bases, and 10 bases separated the two germline ends. As DNA, the CDR3 is TGTGCCTGGATGCACAGTAACACAGATACGCAGTATTTT. Its translation is CAWMHSNTDTQYF.

The V gene is TRBV18, the J gene TRBJ1-6, with 7 nucleotides matching TRBD1. This CDR3 is 15 amino acids long. Germline CDR1 KGHSH, CDR2 LQKENI. V lost 0 bases, J lost 7 bases, and 3 bases stayed unmatched. The CDR3 region has the DNA TGTGCCAGCTCACCACCGGAGGGGGCAAATTCACCCCTCCACTTT. Protein product: CASSPPEGANSPLHF.

The rearrangement uses TRBV5-1 and TRBJ2-3; D ambiguous. V shed 0 bases and J shed 6 bases, with 2 bases lying between them. The CDR3 sequence is 11 residues long. CDR1 SGHRS and CDR2 YFSETQ come from the germline V gene. This CDR3 is CASSLEDTQYF. The CDR3 bases are TGCGCCAGCAGCTTGGAGGATACGCAGTATTTT.

The chain joins TRBV11-2 to TRBJ1-4, with TRBD1 matching over 7 bases. The germline CDR1 and CDR2 sequences are SGHAT and FQNNGV. This CDR3 spans 17 amino acids. J gave up 3 bases and V 3 bases, and 10 bases lay outside the gene matches. The CDR3 nucleotides are TGTGCCAGCAGCTTCACAGGGGTGGGCCTCCCTAATGAAAAACTGTTTTTT. Translation: CASSFTGVGLPNEKLFF.